The present T cell receptor beta chain was sequenced within a study of blood T cell repertoires in COVID-19. Study in general: The origin of the acute and convalescent COVID-19 samples was the United States, Italy and Spain. From T cells, B-cell-depleted T cells, or PBMCs came the material, which was cDNA or gDNA.

Germline V gives CDR1 SGHNT, CDR2 YYREEE (reference sequence). This CDR3 spans 15 amino acids. Trimming shortened V by 0 bases and J by 4 bases, and 14 bases separated the two germline ends. In the source study's methods: Amplification of reference gene primers was used by the study to estimate nucleated cell counts. Sequencing was performed with immunoSEQ multiplex PCR; in TCRdb, only in-frame clones are kept and a portion is missing. V, J and clone size are those of that table, while D and trimming were read from the DNA. Of approximately 150,000 clones listed, over 80% were seen once; the top ten hold roughly two fifths.

This chain uses TRBV5-4 with TRBJ2-7; TRBD1 might be the D (6 bases). The sequenced sample was peripheral blood. The TCR was taken from a middle-aged man who had recovered from COVID-19. This CDR3 reads CASSLDREPLYEQYF. DNA for the CDR3: TGTGCCAGCAGCTTGGACAGGGAACCCCTTTACGAGCAGTACTTC.